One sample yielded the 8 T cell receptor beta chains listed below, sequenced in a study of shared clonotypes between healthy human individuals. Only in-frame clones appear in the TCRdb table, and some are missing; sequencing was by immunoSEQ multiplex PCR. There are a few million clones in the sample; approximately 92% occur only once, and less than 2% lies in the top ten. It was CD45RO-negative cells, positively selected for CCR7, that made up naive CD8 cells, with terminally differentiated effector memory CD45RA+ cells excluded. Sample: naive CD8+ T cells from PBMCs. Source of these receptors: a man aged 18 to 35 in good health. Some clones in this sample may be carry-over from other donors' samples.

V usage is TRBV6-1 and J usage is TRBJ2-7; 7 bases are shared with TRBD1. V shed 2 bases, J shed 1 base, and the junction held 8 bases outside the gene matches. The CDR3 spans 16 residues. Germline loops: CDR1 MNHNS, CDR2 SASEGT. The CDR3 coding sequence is TGTGCCAGCAGTGAAATCTGGGCAGGGGGTTCCTACGAGCAGTACTTC. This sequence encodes CASSEIWAGGSYEQYF.

CDR3 sequence reads: CASSLEILGAQSQYF. CDR3 sequence (DNA): TGCGCCAGCAGCTTGGAAATCCTAGGGGCTCAGTCGCAGTATTTT. V and J are TRBV5-1 and TRBJ2-3; the D gene is possibly TRBD1 (5 bases). The CDR3 loop spans 15 amino acids. Germline CDR1 and CDR2: SGHRS and YFSETQ. V lost 0 bases and J lost 10, with 18 bases in between.

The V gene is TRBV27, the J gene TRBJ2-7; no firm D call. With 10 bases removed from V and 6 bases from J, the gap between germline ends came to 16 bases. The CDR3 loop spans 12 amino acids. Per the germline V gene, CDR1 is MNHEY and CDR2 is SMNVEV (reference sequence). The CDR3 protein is CATAEGPGEQYF. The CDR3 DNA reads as TGTGCCACGGCGGAAGGGCCGGGCGAGCAGTACTTC.

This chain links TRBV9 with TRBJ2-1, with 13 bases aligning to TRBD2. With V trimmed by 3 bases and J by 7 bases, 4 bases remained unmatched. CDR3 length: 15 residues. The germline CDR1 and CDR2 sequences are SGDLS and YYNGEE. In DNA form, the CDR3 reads TGTGCCAGCAGCGGAGGGACTAGCGGGAAGAATGAGCAGTTCTTC. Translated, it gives CASSGGTSGKNEQFF.

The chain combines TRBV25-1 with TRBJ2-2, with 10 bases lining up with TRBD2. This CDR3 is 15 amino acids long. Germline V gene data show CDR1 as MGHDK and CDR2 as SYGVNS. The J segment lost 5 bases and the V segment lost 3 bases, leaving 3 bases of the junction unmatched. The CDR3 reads CASSDRLAGTGELFF. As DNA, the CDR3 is TGTGCCAGCAGTGACCGACTAGCGGGTACCGGGGAGCTGTTTTTT.

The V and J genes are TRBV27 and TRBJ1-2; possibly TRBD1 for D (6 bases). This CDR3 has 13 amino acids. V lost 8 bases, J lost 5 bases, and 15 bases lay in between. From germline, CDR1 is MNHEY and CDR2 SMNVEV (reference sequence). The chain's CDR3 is CASGGLAWYGYTF. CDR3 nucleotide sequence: TGTGCCAGCGGGGGCCTGGCGTGGTATGGCTACACCTTC.

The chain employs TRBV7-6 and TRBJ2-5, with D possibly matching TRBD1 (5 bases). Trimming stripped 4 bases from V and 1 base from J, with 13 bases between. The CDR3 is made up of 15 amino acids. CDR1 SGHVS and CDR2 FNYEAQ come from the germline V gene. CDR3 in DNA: TGTGCCAGCAGCTCGCGACAGCCAGCCCAAGAGACCCAGTACTTC. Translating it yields CASSSRQPAQETQYF. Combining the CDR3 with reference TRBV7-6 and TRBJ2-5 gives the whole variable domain GAGVSQSPRYKVTKRGQDVALRCDPISGHVSLYWYRQALGQGPEFLTYFNYEAQQDKSGLPNDRFSAERPEGSISTLTIQRTEQRDSAMYRCASSSRQPAQETQYFGPGTRLLVL.

Here the CDR3 reads CATSRAGLAGEAYNEQFF. The CDR3 coding sequence is TGTGCCACCAGCAGAGCGGGACTAGCGGGAGAAGCCTACAATGAGCAGTTCTTC. The chain employs TRBV15 and TRBJ2-1, with 14 bases identical to TRBD2. Germline V gives CDR1 LNHNV, CDR2 YYDKDF (reference sequence). Trimming removed 1 base from V and 2 bases from J; junction bases left unmatched: 4. The CDR3 consists of 18 residues.